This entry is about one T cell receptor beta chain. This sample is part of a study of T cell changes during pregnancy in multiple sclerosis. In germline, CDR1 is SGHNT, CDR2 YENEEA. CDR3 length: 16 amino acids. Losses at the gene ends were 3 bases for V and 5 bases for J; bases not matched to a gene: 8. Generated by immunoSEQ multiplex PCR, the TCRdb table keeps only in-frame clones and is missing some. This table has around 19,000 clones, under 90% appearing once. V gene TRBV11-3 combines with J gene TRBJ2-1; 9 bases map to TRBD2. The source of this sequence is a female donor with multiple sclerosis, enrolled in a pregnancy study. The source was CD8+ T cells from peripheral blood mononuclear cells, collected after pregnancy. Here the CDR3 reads CASSFEAGGPHNEQFF. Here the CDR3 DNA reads TGTGCCAGCAGCTTTGAGGCGGGAGGGCCCCACAATGAGCAGTTCTTC.